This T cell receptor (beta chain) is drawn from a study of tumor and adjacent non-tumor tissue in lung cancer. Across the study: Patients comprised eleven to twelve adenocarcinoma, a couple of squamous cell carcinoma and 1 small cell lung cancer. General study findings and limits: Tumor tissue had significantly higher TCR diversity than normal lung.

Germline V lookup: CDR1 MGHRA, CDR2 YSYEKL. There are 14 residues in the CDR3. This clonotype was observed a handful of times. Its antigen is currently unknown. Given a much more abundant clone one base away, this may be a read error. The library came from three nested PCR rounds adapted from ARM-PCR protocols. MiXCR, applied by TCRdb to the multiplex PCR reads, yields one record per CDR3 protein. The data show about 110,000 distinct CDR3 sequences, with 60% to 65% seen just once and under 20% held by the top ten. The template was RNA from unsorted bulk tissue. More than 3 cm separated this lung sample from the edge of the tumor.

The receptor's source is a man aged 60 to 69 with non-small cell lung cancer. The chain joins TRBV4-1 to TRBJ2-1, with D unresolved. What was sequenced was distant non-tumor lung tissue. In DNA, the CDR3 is TGCGCCAGCAGCCAAGTTCTTAGTCGGAATGAGCAGCTCTTC. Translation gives CASSQVLSRNEQLF.